One sample yielded the 3 T cell receptor beta chains listed below, sequenced in a study of T cell clusters in autoimmune cytopenias. Each sample's input was around 250 ng genomic DNA, 35,000 to 40,000 genome equivalents. TRB was amplified by touch-down multiplex PCR, primer pools A and B combined. After re-calling the multiplex PCR reads, TCRdb lists one entry per CDR3 protein, DNA absent. The specimen's table records roughly 4,000 distinct CDR3 sequences. This sample was also put to use in a study of T cell repertoires in aging, cancer and after chemotherapy.

Sequenced input: peripheral blood. The receptors come from a human donor in good health.

This rearrangement joins TRBV14 to TRBJ2-5. CDR1 and CDR2 (germline): SGHDN, FVKESK. The CDR3 extends over 13 amino acids. The CDR3 region is CASSQVRRETQYF.

The chain joins TRBV20-1 to TRBJ2-1; no DNA is available, so the TRBD2 call from TCRdb remains unchecked. This CDR3 has 12 amino acids. Germline lookup yields CDR1 DFQATT and CDR2 SNEGSKA (reference sequence). The CDR3 here is CSARVAGGPQFF.

The chain has TRBV20-1 and TRBJ1-5. The CDR3 is 14 residues long. CDR1 and CDR2 from the germline V gene are DFQATT and SNEGSKA (reference sequence). The CDR3 spells CSATLGEGLQPQHF.